These T cell receptor beta chains were read from a single sample in a study of regulatory T cells in long-lasting Graves disease. TCRdb passed the multiplex PCR reads through MiXCR, listing each CDR3 protein once. The table includes 400,000 to 500,000 distinct CDR3 sequences, 14% detected once. This same sample was also taken into another study, of T cells in Graves' hyperthyroidism and ophthalmopathy.

Source: peripheral blood mononuclear cells (PBMCs), taken at new diagnosis, from a patient treated with antithyroid drugs. The receptors here all came from a woman in her 50s with Graves disease. The CDR3 runs from the conserved cysteine through the conserved F or W. D genes are given only for firm matches. Expanded clones are given a class, and other clones once, few, many or no size at all.

D	V	J	size	CDR3	DNA
-	TRBV3-1	TRBJ1-3	many	CASSQIGNTIYF	TGTGCCAGCAGCCAAATTGGAAACACCATATATTTT
-	TRBV30	TRBJ2-5	many	CAGSRGPSPETQYF	TGTGCCGGATCTAGGGGTCCCTCCCCGGAGACCCAGTACTTC
TRBD2	TRBV7-6	TRBJ2-7	many	CASSFRLAAEYEQYF	TGTGCCAGCAGCTTTAGACTAGCGGCGGAATACGAGCAGTACTTC
-	TRBV28	TRBJ2-2	-	CASLNRPNTGELFF	TGTGCCAGCCTGAACCGCCCAAACACCGGGGAGCTGTTTTTT
-	TRBV7-7	TRBJ2-3	many	CAGSQGGELTRFGADTQYF	TGTGCCGGCTCACAGGGAGGGGAACTTACCAGATTCGGGGCAGATACGCAGTATTTT
-	TRBV12-3/TRBV12-4	TRBJ2-2	many	CASSWSDYTGELFF	TGTGCCAGCAGTTGGTCAGATTATACCGGGGAGCTGTTTTTT
-	TRBV4-1	TRBJ1-2	-	CASSQDAGFSRGYTF	TGCGCCAGCAGCCAAGACGCAGGGTTCTCCCGCGGCTACACCTTC
TRBD1	TRBV11-2	TRBJ1-2	-	CASSLTGDRGQEGYTF	TGTGCCAGCAGCTTAACGGGGGACAGGGGGCAGGAAGGCTACACCTTC
-	TRBV18	TRBJ2-6	-	CASSATRSGANVLTF	TGTGCCAGCTCAGCGACACGCTCTGGGGCCAACGTCCTGACTTTC
-	TRBV3-1	TRBJ2-1	many	CASRPSGLYNEQFF	TGTGCCAGCAGACCGAGCGGACTATACAATGAGCAGTTCTTC
-	TRBV6-1	TRBJ2-7	many	CASSHNYEQYF	TGTGCCAGCAGTCACAACTACGAGCAGTACTTC
TRBD1	TRBV3-1	TRBJ2-7	many	CASSHLGQGGYEQYF	TGTGCCAGCAGCCATCTGGGACAGGGGGGCTACGAGCAGTACTTC
-	TRBV2	TRBJ2-3	few	CASSGSGNTQYF	TGTGCCAGCAGTGGAAGTGGTAATACGCAGTATTTT
-	TRBV5-1	TRBJ1-6	-	CASSLAVSSYNSPLHF	TGCGCCAGCAGCTTGGCCGTGAGCTCCTATAATTCACCCCTCCACTTT
TRBD2	TRBV5-1	TRBJ2-5	-	CASSLGRGLAGAETQYF	TGCGCCAGCAGCTTGGGGAGGGGACTAGCGGGAGCAGAGACCCAGTACTTC
TRBD1	TRBV5-1	TRBJ2-1	many	CASSLEQGVYNEQFF	TGCGCCAGCAGCTTAGAACAGGGGGTCTACAATGAGCAGTTCTTC
TRBD2	TRBV6-5	TRBJ2-2	-	CASSYQLAGCVWVGELFF	TGTGCCAGCAGTTACCAACTAGCGGGGTGTGTATGGGTCGGGGAGCTGTTTTTT
-	TRBV28	TRBJ1-5	many	CASRQIRGGNQPQHF	TGTGCCAGCAGGCAAATCCGGGGGGGCAATCAGCCCCAGCATTTT
TRBD2	TRBV2	TRBJ2-3	many	CASRLYSSGRRRTDTQYF	TGTGCCAGCAGGCTCTACTCTAGCGGGAGAAGGCGCACAGATACGCAGTATTTT
TRBD2	TRBV11-2	TRBJ2-7	few	CASSGTSVSYEQYF	TGTGCCAGCAGCGGGACTAGCGTCTCCTACGAGCAGTACTTC
TRBD2	TRBV5-6	TRBJ2-3	few	CASSLRASGTTDTQYF	TGTGCCAGCAGCTTGAGGGCTAGCGGGACAACGGATACGCAGTATTTT
-	TRBV10-2	TRBJ2-7	-	CASSDAALEQYF	TGCGCCAGCAGTGATGCAGCTCTCGAGCAGTACTTC
TRBD1	TRBV12-3/TRBV12-4	TRBJ1-1	many	CASIQTGGVTEAFF	TGTGCCAGCATCCAGACAGGGGGCGTCACTGAAGCTTTCTTT
TRBD2	TRBV5-1	TRBJ2-7	-	CASSFGEREGTYEQYF	TGCGCCAGCAGCTTCGGAGAGCGGGAGGGGACCTACGAGCAGTACTTC
TRBD1	TRBV5-6	TRBJ2-7	-	CASTLRDRDHEQYF	TGTGCCAGCACCCTCCGGGACAGGGATCACGAGCAGTACTTC
-	TRBV2	TRBJ2-5	many	CASSDGRGLYQETQYF	TGTGCCAGCAGTGATGGCAGGGGACTGTACCAAGAGACCCAGTACTTC
-	TRBV9	TRBJ2-7	few	CASSVRDNAAYEQYF	TGTGCCAGCAGCGTTAGGGACAACGCAGCCTACGAGCAGTACTTC
TRBD2	TRBV10-3	TRBJ2-1	many	CAISESFGAGGQKNEQFF	TGTGCCATCAGTGAGTCGTTCGGAGCGGGAGGGCAAAAGAATGAGCAGTTCTTC
-	TRBV27	TRBJ2-3	-	CATLQGSTDTQYF	TGTGCCACCTTGCAAGGGTCCACAGATACGCAGTATTTT
TRBD2	TRBV7-3	TRBJ2-1	-	CASSLQREGLNEQFF	TGTGCCAGCAGCCTTCAGCGGGAGGGCCTCAATGAGCAGTTCTTC
-	TRBV5-1	TRBJ1-5	-	CASSLVRGESNQPQHF	TGCGCCAGCAGCTTGGTTAGGGGAGAAAGCAATCAGCCCCAGCATTTT
-	TRBV6-1	TRBJ1-1	many	CASTDSSNTEAFF	TGTGCCAGCACGGACAGCTCGAACACTGAAGCTTTCTTT
-	TRBV6-2/TRBV6-3	TRBJ2-7	many	CASSYGGTYEQYF	TGTGCCAGCAGTTACGGGGGAACCTACGAGCAGTACTTC
-	TRBV28	TRBJ1-6	few	CATMGNGITGSYNSPLHF	TGTGCCACCATGGGGAACGGGATAACGGGCTCCTATAATTCACCCCTCCACTTT
TRBD1	TRBV12-3/TRBV12-4	TRBJ1-6	many	CASSLGTGASPLHF	TGTGCCAGCAGTTTGGGGACAGGGGCATCACCCCTCCACTTT
TRBD1	TRBV10-3	TRBJ2-5	-	CAISGDSKQETQYF	TGTGCCATCAGTGGGGACAGCAAGCAAGAGACCCAGTACTTC
TRBD1	TRBV28	TRBJ1-1	many	CASSLDVGQTNTEAFF	TGTGCCAGCAGTTTGGACGTGGGACAGACAAACACTGAAGCTTTCTTT
TRBD1	TRBV12-3/TRBV12-4	TRBJ1-5	many	CASTQQGRDQPQHF	TGTGCCAGCACACAACAGGGGCGAGATCAGCCCCAGCATTTT
TRBD1	TRBV7-2	TRBJ1-5	few	CASSLGPGTGNQPQHF	TGTGCCAGCAGCTTAGGTCCCGGGACAGGGAATCAGCCCCAGCATTTT
TRBD1	TRBV7-6	TRBJ2-3	few	CAGSLGDRDTQYF	TGTGCCGGCAGCTTAGGGGACAGAGATACGCAGTATTTT
-	TRBV7-2	TRBJ1-1	many	CASRGGTLNTEAFF	TGTGCCAGCAGGGGGGGGACATTGAACACTGAAGCTTTCTTT
-	TRBV7-2	TRBJ2-3	few	CASRTPGLAGNTQYF	TGTGCCAGCAGAACACCGGGACTCGCTGGGAATACGCAGTATTTT
TRBD1	TRBV27	TRBJ1-1	many	CASTETGRTFF	TGTGCCAGCACCGAGACAGGGAGGACTTTCTTT
-	TRBV28	TRBJ2-6	many	CATTDISSGANVLTF	TGTGCCACCACCGACATTTCCTCTGGGGCCAACGTCCTGACTTTC
-	TRBV24-1	TRBJ2-1	many	CATSDGLNEQFF	TGTGCCACCAGTGATGGTCTCAATGAGCAGTTCTTC
TRBD2	TRBV20-1	TRBJ2-1	many	CSALSGSSYNEQFF	TGCAGTGCTCTTAGCGGGAGCTCCTACAATGAGCAGTTCTTC
-	TRBV20-1	TRBJ2-1	few	CSVGSNEQFF	TGCAGTGTTGGTTCCAATGAGCAGTTCTTC